A single sample gave rise to the 13 T cell receptor beta chains below, sequenced in a study of CD8 T cells in acute hepatitis C reinfection. Regarding time point: naive CD8 control sorted from an acute-time-point sample. Profiling relied on immunoSEQ multiplex PCR, and the TCRdb table lists in-frame clones only, not all of them. The sample lists approximately 40,000 clones, approximately 85% seen once, with 9.5% to 12% in the top ten. Sequencing was performed on naive CD8+ T cells from PBMCs. The receptors derive from a woman aged 18 to 35 who spontaneously cleared hepatitis C infection.

V gene TRBV7-8 combines with J gene TRBJ2-5; no reliable D call. This CDR3 comprises 11 residues. Trimming shortened V by 3 bases and J by 1 base, and 0 bases separated the two germline ends. Germline V gene lookup returns CDR1 SGHVS and CDR2 FQNEAQ. The CDR3 nucleotides are TGTGCCAGCAGCTTCCAAGAGACCCAGTACTTC. Encoded protein: CASSFQETQYF.

This rearrangement joins TRBV29-1 to TRBJ1-2; 7 bases are shared with TRBD1. J gave up 7 bases and V 0 bases, and 11 bases lay outside the gene matches. CDR1 and CDR2 from the germline V gene are SQVTM and ANQGSEA. CDR3 length equals 15 residues. The CDR3 bases are TGCAGCGTTGAAGATCATGACAGGGTTGTGGGTGGCTACACCTTC. This codes for CSVEDHDRVVGGYTF.

The chain combines TRBV6-5 with TRBJ1-2; no firm D call. The CDR3 runs 13 residues. Germline V lookup: CDR1 MNHEY, CDR2 SVGAGI. Trimming took 6 bases from V and 5 from J, leaving 13 bases between them. The CDR3 DNA is TGTGCCAGCAGGTTCTCCCTTTCATATGGCTACACCTTC. Encoded protein: CASRFSLSYGYTF.

The chain couples TRBV18 to TRBJ2-3, with TRBD1 matching over 7 bases. Germline V gene data show CDR1 as KGHSH and CDR2 as LQKENI. J lost 2 bases, V lost 3 bases, and 8 bases had no gene match. The CDR3 is 16 amino acids. CDR3 DNA: TGTGCCAGCTCACCTGTGGACAGGAGTGACACAGATACGCAGTATTTT. Translation: CASSPVDRSDTDTQYF.

This chain uses TRBV29-1 with TRBJ2-5; 8 nucleotides match TRBD2. The V gene's germline CDR1 is SQVTM and CDR2 ANQGSEA. Trimming removed 6 bases from V and 5 bases from J; junction bases left unmatched: 14. The CDR3 length is 15 residues. CDR3: CSVLRAGDGQETQYF. The DNA of the CDR3 is TGCAGCGTCCTAAGAGCGGGAGACGGTCAGGAGACCCAGTACTTC.

The rearrangement links TRBV19 to TRBJ2-3, with 7 bases matching TRBD2. The germline CDR1 and CDR2 sequences are LNHDA and SQIVND (reference sequence). CDR3 length: 13 amino acids. Trimming cost V 5 bases and J 5 bases; bases outside gene matches: 4. DNA of the CDR3: TGTGCCAGTAGTTGGGCGGGAGAAGATACGCAGTATTTT. Translated, it gives CASSWAGEDTQYF.

The V gene is TRBV2, the J gene TRBJ2-7, with D hard to call. Germline V lookup: CDR1 SNHLY, CDR2 FYNNEI. The CDR3 has 9 amino acids. V dropped 8 bases and J dropped 6 bases, with 5 bases sitting between them. CDR3 sequence: CASGREQYF. The CDR3 coding sequence is TGTGCCAGCGGCCGCGAGCAGTACTTC.

The chain uses TRBV19 and TRBJ2-5, with D possibly TRBD2 on 5 matching bases. There are 11 residues in the CDR3. CDR1 is LNHDA, CDR2 SQIVND, per germline (reference sequence). V lost 10 bases and J lost 4, with 10 bases in between. CDR3 in amino acids: CAILEGETQYF. The CDR3 nucleotides read TGTGCCATATTAGAGGGAGAGACCCAGTACTTC.

V and J are TRBV7-6 and TRBJ2-1, with TRBD2 matching 8 bases. CDR1 and CDR2 from the germline V gene are SGHVS and FNYEAQ. The CDR3 has 17 amino acids. After removal of 0 bases from V and 2 bases from J, the junction contained 6 bases not matched to a gene. In DNA form, the CDR3 reads TGTGCCAGCAGCTTAGCCCCGAGCGGGGGCCCCTACAATGAGCAGTTCTTC. Its protein product is CASSLAPSGGPYNEQFF.

This clone occurred a few times. The V gene is TRBV2, the J gene TRBJ2-7, with D possibly being TRBD1 (5 bases). Germline loops: CDR1 SNHLY, CDR2 FYNNEI. The CDR3 is made up of 12 amino acids. Between the trimmed V and J ends, which lost 8 bases and 2 bases, there was a span of 10 bases. Here the CDR3 reads CASRVGAYEQYF. CDR3 bases: TGTGCCAGCCGAGTAGGGGCCTACGAGCAGTACTTC.

The V call is TRBV9, the J call TRBJ2-1; D is undetermined. This CDR3 comprises 14 residues. V lost 0 bases and J lost 4, with 8 bases in between. In germline, CDR1 is SGDLS, CDR2 YYNGEE. CDR3 bases: TGTGCCAGCAGCGTAGATAATAAGTACAATGAGCAGTTCTTC. This encodes CASSVDNKYNEQFF.

This clone was seen once. The V gene is TRBV4-2, the J gene TRBJ1-1; 7 positions match TRBD1. The length of the CDR3 is 14 residues. Germline CDR1 is LGHNA and CDR2 is YNFKEQ. The junction had 11 bases not matched to a gene; V was cut back by 2 bases and J by 11 bases. This chain's CDR3 is CASSQNPDRPDAFF. The CDR3 nucleotides read TGTGCCAGCAGCCAAAACCCGGACAGGCCGGATGCTTTCTTT.

The CDR3 loop is CASSIDYGGTYGYTF. As DNA, the CDR3 is TGTGCCAGTAGTATAGACTATGGGGGCACCTATGGCTACACCTTC. The gene calls are TRBV19 and TRBJ1-2; perhaps TRBD1 as D (6 bases). The CDR3 length is 15 residues. Germline lookup yields CDR1 LNHDA and CDR2 SQIVND (reference sequence). The V end was cut by 0 bases, the J end by 4 bases, with 12 bases between.